The next 10 T cell receptor beta chains were all read from a single sample in a study of T cells after yellow fever vaccination. TCRdb processed the 5' RACE reads anew with MiXCR; each CDR3 protein has one entry. The table has 550,000 to 750,000 distinct CDR3 sequences, about 14% seen once. The input for sequencing was PBMCs, taken on the day of the yellow fever booster vaccination. These receptors all come from a man under 40 who received the YFV17D yellow fever vaccine.

The chain recombines TRBV20-1 with TRBJ2-1; either TRBD1 or TRBD2 may supply D (5 bases each). The germline V gene has CDR1 DFQATT and CDR2 SNEGSKA (reference sequence). This CDR3 is built from 15 residues. V lost 0 bases and J lost 7, with 16 bases in between. The CDR3: CSAREGETAGNEQFF. The DNA for the CDR3 is TGCAGTGCTAGAGAAGGGGAGACCGCAGGGAATGAGCAGTTCTTC.

The chain couples TRBV12-3 or TRBV12-4 to TRBJ2-7; TRBD2 matches 9 bases. This CDR3 has 14 amino acids. Trimming took 6 bases from V and 7 from J; bases not matched to a gene: 10. The CDR3 sequence is CASRISGSPGEQYF. CDR3 sequence (DNA): TGTGCCAGCAGAATTAGCGGGAGCCCGGGGGAGCAGTACTTC.

This rearrangement joins TRBV5-6 to TRBJ1-3; D is unclear. The germline V and J ends were trimmed by 0 bases and 0 bases, with 7 bases remaining between them. Germline-derived CDR1 and CDR2 are SGHDT and YYEEEE. The CDR3 covers 15 residues. The CDR3 protein is CASSLGRASGNTIYF. The CDR3 DNA reads as TGTGCCAGCAGCTTGGGAAGGGCCTCTGGAAACACCATATATTTT.

This clonotype has just a few counts. The chain carries TRBV5-1 and TRBJ1-6; D might be TRBD1 (5 bases). Trimming removed 3 bases from V and 8 bases from J, with 15 bases in between. Germline CDR1 and CDR2: SGHRS and YFSETQ. The CDR3 has 15 residues. This CDR3 reads CASSYQGGEYSPLHF. The CDR3, as DNA: TGCGCCAGCAGCTACCAGGGAGGGGAGTATTCACCCCTCCACTTT.

This clonotype has just a few counts. The chain uses TRBV5-1 and TRBJ2-3; 7 bases match TRBD2. The CDR3 runs 18 residues. The V and J ends lost 1 base and 4 bases, in that order; junction bases with no gene match: 15. Germline V gene sequence: CDR1 SGHRS, CDR2 YFSETQ. This CDR3 is CASSLWGVLRERPDTQYF. CDR3 DNA sequence: TGCGCCAGCAGCTTGTGGGGGGTTTTGCGGGAGAGACCAGATACGCAGTATTTT.

J is TRBJ2-1 and V is TRBV20-1, with D perhaps being TRBD1 or TRBD2 (5 bases each). V lost 6 bases and J 4 bases, leaving 13 bases between the germline ends. This CDR3 contains 13 residues. Per germline, CDR1 DFQATT and CDR2 SNEGSKA (reference sequence). This CDR3 reads CSATGDPYNEQFF. CDR3 in DNA: TGCAGTGCCACTGGGGACCCATACAATGAGCAGTTCTTC.

The chain links TRBV20-1 to TRBJ2-3; D call uncertain. The CDR3 covers 14 residues. V lost 0 bases to trimming and J lost 2 bases, with 9 bases between them. Germline CDR1 and CDR2: DFQATT and SNEGSKA (reference sequence). CDR3 in amino acids: CSARESGITDTQYF. CDR3 in DNA: TGCAGTGCTAGAGAGTCGGGCATCACAGATACGCAGTATTTT.

This clonotype was detected only a few times. The V gene is TRBV28, the J gene TRBJ2-7, with D possibly being TRBD1 (8 bases). The CDR3 covers 14 residues. Germline V gene data show CDR1 as MDHEN and CDR2 as SYDVKM. Trimming removed 5 bases at V and 3 bases at J, with 14 bases between. As DNA, the CDR3 is TGTGCCAGCAGTACAGGGGGGGGGGGCTACGAGCAGTACTTC. Translation gives CASSTGGGGYEQYF.

The chain couples TRBV29-1 to TRBJ1-2; no reliable D call. The germline V and J ends were trimmed by 8 bases and 5 bases, with 6 bases remaining between them. CDR1 and CDR2 (germline): SQVTM, ANQGSEA. The CDR3 is 9 residues long. CDR3 DNA: TGCAGCCCAACTTATGGCTACACCTTC. Protein sequence: CSPTYGYTF. The full variable domain, with the rest looked up from reference TRBV29-1 and TRBJ1-2, is SAVISQKPSRDICQRGTSLTIQCQVDSQVTMMFWYRQQPGQSLTLIATANQGSEATYESGFVIDKFPISRPNLTFSTLTVSNMSPEDSSIYLCSPTYGYTFGSGTRLTVV.

This chain joins TRBV9 and TRBJ2-7; D not resolved. Trimming took off 0 bases at V and 6 bases at J, with 13 bases between the two ends. Germline V lookup: CDR1 SGDLS, CDR2 YYNGEE. The CDR3 consists of 14 residues. CDR3 loop: CASSVDGRFSEQYF. DNA for the CDR3: TGTGCCAGCAGCGTAGATGGACGGTTCTCCGAGCAGTACTTC.